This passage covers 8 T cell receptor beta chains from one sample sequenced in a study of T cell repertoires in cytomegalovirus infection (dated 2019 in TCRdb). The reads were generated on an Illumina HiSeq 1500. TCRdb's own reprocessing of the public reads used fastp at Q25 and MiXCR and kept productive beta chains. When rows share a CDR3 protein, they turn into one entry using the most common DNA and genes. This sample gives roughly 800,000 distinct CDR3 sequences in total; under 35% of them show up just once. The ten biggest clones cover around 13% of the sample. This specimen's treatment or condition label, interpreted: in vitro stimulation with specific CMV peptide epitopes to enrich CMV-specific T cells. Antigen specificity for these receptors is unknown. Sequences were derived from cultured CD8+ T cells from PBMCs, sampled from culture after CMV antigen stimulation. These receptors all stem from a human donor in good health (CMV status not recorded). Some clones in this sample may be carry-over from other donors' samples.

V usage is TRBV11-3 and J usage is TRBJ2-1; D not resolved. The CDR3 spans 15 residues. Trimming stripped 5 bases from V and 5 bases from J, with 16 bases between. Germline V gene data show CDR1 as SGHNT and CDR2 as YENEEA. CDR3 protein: CASSPRTQENNEQFF. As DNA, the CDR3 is TGTGCCAGCAGCCCTAGGACCCAGGAAAACAATGAGCAGTTCTTC.

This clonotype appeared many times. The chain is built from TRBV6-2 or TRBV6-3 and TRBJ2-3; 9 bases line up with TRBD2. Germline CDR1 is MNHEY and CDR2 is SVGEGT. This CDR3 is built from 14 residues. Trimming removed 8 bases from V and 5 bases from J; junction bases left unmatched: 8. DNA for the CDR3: TGTGCCAGCGGAATAGCGGGGGAGGAAGATACGCAGTATTTT. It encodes CASGIAGEEDTQYF.

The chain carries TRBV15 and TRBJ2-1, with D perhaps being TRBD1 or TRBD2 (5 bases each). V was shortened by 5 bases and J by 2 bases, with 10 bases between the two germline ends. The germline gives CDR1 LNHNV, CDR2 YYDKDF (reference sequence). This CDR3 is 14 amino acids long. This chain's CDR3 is CATSGTTAYNEQFF. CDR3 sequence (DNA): TGTGCCACCAGCGGGACCACAGCCTACAATGAGCAGTTCTTC.

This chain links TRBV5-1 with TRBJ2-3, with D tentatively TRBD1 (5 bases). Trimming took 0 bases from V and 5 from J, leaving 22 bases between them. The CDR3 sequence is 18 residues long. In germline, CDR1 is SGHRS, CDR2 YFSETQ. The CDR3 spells CASSLADTTQLRLDTQYF. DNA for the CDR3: TGCGCCAGCAGCTTGGCGGACACTACACAACTACGGTTAGATACGCAGTATTTT.

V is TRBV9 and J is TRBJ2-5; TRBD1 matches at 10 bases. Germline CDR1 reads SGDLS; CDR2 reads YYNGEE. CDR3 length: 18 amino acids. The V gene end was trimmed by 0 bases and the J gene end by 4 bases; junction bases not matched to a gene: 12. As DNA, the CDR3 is TGTGCCAGCAGCGTAGGGATTTGGGGGACAGGGGCATCAGAGACCCAGTACTTC. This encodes CASSVGIWGTGASETQYF.

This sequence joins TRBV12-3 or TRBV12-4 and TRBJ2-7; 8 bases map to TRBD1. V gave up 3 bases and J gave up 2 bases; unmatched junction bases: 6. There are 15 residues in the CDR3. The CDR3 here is CASSFGQGLTYEQYF. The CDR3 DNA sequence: TGTGCCAGCAGTTTCGGACAGGGATTAACCTACGAGCAGTACTTC.

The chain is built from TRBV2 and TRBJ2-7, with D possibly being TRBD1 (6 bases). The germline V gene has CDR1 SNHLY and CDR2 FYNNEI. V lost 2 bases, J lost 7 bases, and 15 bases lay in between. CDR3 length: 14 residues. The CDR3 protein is CASSEWTRGREQYV. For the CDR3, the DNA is TGTGCCAGCAGTGAATGGACCAGGGGCAGGGAGCAGTACGTC.

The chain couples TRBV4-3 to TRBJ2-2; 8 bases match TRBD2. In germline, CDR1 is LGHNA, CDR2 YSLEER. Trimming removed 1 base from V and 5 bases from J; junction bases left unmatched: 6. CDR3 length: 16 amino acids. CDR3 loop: CASSQVAGRFTGELFF. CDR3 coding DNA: TGCGCCAGCAGCCAAGTAGCGGGGCGGTTTACCGGGGAGCTGTTTTTT.